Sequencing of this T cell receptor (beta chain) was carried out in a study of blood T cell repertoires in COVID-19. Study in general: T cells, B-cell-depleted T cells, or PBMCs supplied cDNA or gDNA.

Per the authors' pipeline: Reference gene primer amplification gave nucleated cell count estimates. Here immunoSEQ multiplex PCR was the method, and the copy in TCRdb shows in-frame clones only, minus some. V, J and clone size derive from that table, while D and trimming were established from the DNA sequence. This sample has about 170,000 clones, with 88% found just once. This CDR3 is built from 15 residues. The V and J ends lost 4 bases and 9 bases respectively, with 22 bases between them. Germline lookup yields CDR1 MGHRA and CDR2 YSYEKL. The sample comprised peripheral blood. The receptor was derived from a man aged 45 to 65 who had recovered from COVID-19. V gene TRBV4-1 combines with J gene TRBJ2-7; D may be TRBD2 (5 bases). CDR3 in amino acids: CASSLGLDGRVRQYF. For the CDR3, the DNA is TGCGCCAGCAGCCTTGGACTGGACGGGCGGGTTAGGCAGTACTTC.